The 19 T cell receptor beta chains presented below share a single source sample, sequenced in a study of T cells in women clearing cervical HPV infection. Here immunoSEQ multiplex PCR was the method, and the copy in TCRdb shows in-frame clones only, minus some. The sample totals under 20,000 clones. Specimen: blood buffy coat. Receptors originate from a woman between 18 and 69 years old with a cervical HPV16 infection that either progressed to CIN3+ or cleared (not recorded which).

To note about this clone: The read ends 3 residues before the CDR3 terminus; that terminus is restored from the germline J gene. The chain recombines TRBV18 with TRBJ2-7, with D possibly matching TRBD1 (7 bases). The CDR3 loop spans 13 amino acids. Germline CDR1 reads KGHSH; CDR2 reads LQKENI. V was trimmed by 6 bases and J by 3 bases, leaving 12 bases between them. CDR3: CASSTQGGYEQYF. The CDR3 bases that were read are TGTGCCAGCTCTACCCAGGGGGGCTACGAG.

Comments on this clone: The read ends 3 residues shy of where the CDR3 ends; the end is completed using the germline J gene. This chain connects TRBV20-1 to TRBJ2-3; 8 bases fit TRBD2. This CDR3 spans 15 amino acids. Trimming took 5 bases from V and 3 from J; bases not matched to a gene: 10. Germline V gene data show CDR1 as DFQATT and CDR2 as SNEGSKA (reference sequence). CDR3 protein: CSAYSRSGGTDTQYF. CDR3 DNA (partial): TGCAGTGCTTATTCGAGGAGCGGGGGAACAGATACG.

Note on this clone: The sequence runs out 3 residues before the end of the CDR3; the remainder is reconstructed from the germline J gene. V gene TRBV2 combines with J gene TRBJ2-3; unclear D gene. The CDR3 totals 14 residues. Germline CDR1 is SNHLY and CDR2 is FYNNEI. Trimming shortened V by 3 bases and J by 2 bases, and 9 bases separated the two germline ends. The CDR3 spells CASSDSSVTDTQYF. CDR3 DNA (partial): TGTGCCAGCAGTGACTCCTCCGTCACAGATACG.

The CDR3 reads CASSPPSQVLSNEQFF. CDR3 DNA, as far as it was read: TGTGCCAGCTCACCACCGTCACAGGTATTGAGCAATGAG. The gene calls are TRBV18 and TRBJ2-1, with a weak D call TRBD1 (5 bases). The observed sequence ends 3 residues before the CDR3 terminus, with the missing tail filled in from the germline J gene. The germline V gene has CDR1 KGHSH and CDR2 LQKENI. The CDR3 length is 16 residues. The V end was cut by 0 bases, the J end by 6 bases, with 15 bases between. Looking up the rest from reference TRBV18 and TRBJ2-1 gives the full variable domain: NAGVMQNPRHLVRRRGQEARLRCSPMKGHSHVYWYRQLPEEGLKFMVYLQKENIIDESGMPKERFSAEFPKEGPSILRIQQVVRGDSAAYFCASSPPSQVLSNEQFFGPGTRLTVL.

Comments on this clone: Coverage ceases 3 residues before the CDR3 finishes, and the germline J gene fills in the end. The chain links TRBV10-3 to TRBJ1-2; 11 nucleotides agree with TRBD1. The CDR3 length is 15 residues. V lost 4 bases, J lost 3 bases, and 4 bases stayed unmatched. The germline V gene encodes CDR1 ENHRY and CDR2 SYGVKD. CDR3 loop: CAISAGQGDDYGYTF. Incomplete CDR3 DNA: TGTGCCATCAGTGCGGGACAGGGGGACGACTATGGC.

Details on this clone: The read is 3 residues too short to cover the CDR3 end, so that end is filled in from the germline J gene. The chain employs TRBV7-2 and TRBJ1-2; D is unclear. The CDR3 loop spans 14 amino acids. Per the germline V gene, CDR1 is SGHTA and CDR2 is FQGNSA. V was pared by 5 bases and J by 3 bases, with 13 bases between. The DNA read from the CDR3 is TGTGCCAGCAGCATTTCGACTGCAGACTATGGC. Translation: CASSISTADYG. The full CDR3 is CASSISTADYGYTF.

Turning to this clone: From the germline J gene comes the end of the CDR3, since the read stops 3 residues before it. The J gene is TRBJ1-6, the V gene TRBV25-1, with a possible D match to TRBD1 (6 bases). The CDR3 is 16 residues long. CDR1 is MGHDK and CDR2 is SYGVNS in the germline V gene. V lost 5 bases and J lost 10, with 21 bases in between. The CDR3 protein is CASSPRQASYQSPLHF. The CDR3 DNA, read in part, is TGTGCCAGCAGTCCCCGACAGGCCTCTTATCAATCACCC.

As concerns this clone: The missing CDR3 end, 3 residues past where the read stops, is filled in from the germline J gene. The V call is TRBV6-2 or TRBV6-3, the J call TRBJ1-2; TRBD1 might be the D (5 bases). V lost 4 bases and J lost 6, with 6 bases in between. Germline CDR1 and CDR2: MNHEY and SVGEGT. The CDR3 runs to 11 residues. CDR3 DNA, as far as it was read: TGTGCCAGCAGTTGGGGGGATGGC. Translation: CASSWGDG. The CDR3 reads in full as CASSWGDGYTF.

Notes on this clone: The read falls 3 residues short of the CDR3 end, and the missing part is taken from the germline J gene. The chain carries TRBV5-1 and TRBJ2-2; 12 nucleotides agree with TRBD2. Germline V gives CDR1 SGHRS, CDR2 YFSETQ. Trimming removed 1 base from V and 0 bases from J; junction bases left unmatched: 7. This CDR3 contains 19 residues. The sequenced CDR3 bases are TGCGCCAGCAGCTTGTTGGTGACTAGCGGGGGTTCGAACACCGGGGAG. Protein: CASSLLVTSGGSNTGE. The whole CDR3 reads CASSLLVTSGGSNTGELFF.

Details on this clone: The read ends 3 residues before the CDR3 terminus; that terminus is restored from the germline J gene. The chain links TRBV30 to TRBJ1-6, with 8 bases matching TRBD1. This CDR3 is built from 14 residues. CDR1 is GTSNPN, CDR2 SVGIG, per germline (reference sequence). V lost 1 base to trimming and J lost 9 bases; unmatched junction nucleotides: 5. The part of the CDR3 DNA that was read is TGTGCCTGGAGTGCAGGGGGCGGCCGTTCACCC. It is translated as CAWSAGGGRSP. The entire CDR3 protein is CAWSAGGGRSPLHF. Looking up the rest from reference TRBV30 and TRBJ1-6 gives the full variable domain: SQTIHQWPATLVQPVGSPLSLECTVEGTSNPNLYWYRQAAGRGLQLLFYSVGIGQISSEVPQNLSASRPQDRQFILSSKKLLLSDSGFYLCAWSAGGGRSPLHFGNGTRLTVT.

Points on this clone: The CDR3 goes on 3 residues after the read ends, and that part is filled in from the germline J gene. This chain uses TRBV30 with TRBJ1-4; D perhaps matches TRBD1 (5 bases). Deletions cut 0 bases from V and 0 bases from J, with 8 bases between. CDR3 size: 15 residues. CDR1 and CDR2 from the germline V gene are GTSNPN and SVGIG (reference sequence). CDR3 DNA, as far as it was read: TGTGCCTGGAGTGTAGTAGGGGCAACTAATGAAAAA. Its protein product is CAWSVVGATNEK. The entire CDR3 sequence reads CAWSVVGATNEKLFF.

Details on this clone: The CDR3 is cut off 3 residues early in the read; its end comes from the germline J gene. V gene TRBV30 combines with J gene TRBJ1-2; 11 bases are a match to TRBD1. The germline CDR1 and CDR2 sequences are GTSNPN and SVGIG (reference sequence). The ends lost 6 bases at V and 3 bases at J; junction bases unmatched: 6. The CDR3 totals 14 residues. CDR3 bases read: TGTGCCTGCAGTAGGACAGGGGGCTACTATGGC. Translating gives CACSRTGGYYG. The entire CDR3 is CACSRTGGYYGYTF.

About this clone: From the germline J gene comes the end of the CDR3, since the read stops 3 residues before it. The chain is built from TRBV19 and TRBJ1-2; the D gene is possibly TRBD1 (5 bases). Germline V gene data show CDR1 as LNHDA and CDR2 as SQIVND (reference sequence). The ends were cut back, 4 bases at V and 3 bases at J, with 15 bases in the middle. The CDR3 is 15 amino acids. CDR3 residues: CASSTTSAGYYGYTF. CDR3 DNA (partial): TGTGCCAGTAGTACCACCTCGGCAGGGTACTATGGC.

About this clone itself: The read falls 3 residues short of the CDR3 end, and the missing part is taken from the germline J gene. This chain uses TRBV7-6 with TRBJ2-2, with 7 bases aligning to TRBD2. Germline V gene sequence: CDR1 SGHVS, CDR2 FNYEAQ. This CDR3 comprises 16 residues. Unmatched junction bases numbered 3, after V lost 2 bases and J lost 0 bases. The CDR3 DNA, read in part, is TGTGCCAGCAGCTTACGCGGGGGAGCGAACACCGGGGAG. Translated: CASSLRGGANTGE. The whole CDR3 is CASSLRGGANTGELFF.

As to this clone: The CDR3 end is not reached by the read, which stops 3 residues before it; the germline J gene fills it in. The chain has TRBV5-1 and TRBJ2-5; D gene uncertain. This CDR3 contains 12 residues. Germline V gives CDR1 SGHRS, CDR2 YFSETQ. V lost 2 bases and J 4 bases, leaving 6 bases between the germline ends. The CDR3 region is CASSFSRETQYF. The CDR3 DNA, read in part, is TGCGCCAGCAGCTTTAGTAGAGAGACC. Full variable domain (remainder filled in from reference TRBV5-1 and TRBJ2-5): KAGVTQTPRYLIKTRGQQVTLSCSPISGHRSVSWYQQTPGQGLQFLFEYFSETQRNKGNFPGRFSGRQFSNSRSEMNVSTLELGDSALYLCASSFSRETQYFGPGTRLLVL.

Concerning this clone itself: The CDR3 extends 3 residues past the end of the read, so its final part is completed from the germline J gene. This chain connects TRBV23-1 to TRBJ1-2; TRBD1 matches at 7 bases. TRBV23-1 is labeled an ORF, and its function is uncertain. Losses at the gene ends were 2 bases for V and 3 bases for J; bases not matched to a gene: 6. This CDR3 comprises 15 residues. The CDR3 sequence: CASSQPWDSHYGYTF. The part of the CDR3 DNA that was read is TGCGCCAGCAGTCAACCGTGGGACAGCCACTATGGC.

Details on this clone: The read falls 3 residues short of the CDR3 end, and the missing part is taken from the germline J gene. The chain is built from TRBV20-1 and TRBJ1-3; 8 bases agree with TRBD1. The V gene end was trimmed by 1 base and the J gene end by 5 bases; junction bases not matched to a gene: 19. The CDR3 sequence is 19 residues long. Germline V gene data show CDR1 as DFQATT and CDR2 as SNEGSKA (reference sequence). CDR3 loop: CSARVISNIDRGPRNTIYF. The sequenced CDR3 bases are TGCAGTGCTAGAGTCATATCCAACATTGACAGGGGTCCGAGAAACACC.

In regard to this clone: The read halts 3 residues ahead of the CDR3 end, with the missing end drawn from the germline J gene. The chain carries TRBV5-1 and TRBJ2-1; the match to TRBD1 covers 10 bases. The junction had 2 bases not matched to a gene; V was cut back by 2 bases and J by 3 bases. CDR1 and CDR2 from the germline V gene are SGHRS and YFSETQ. The length of the CDR3 is 15 residues. The CDR3 DNA, read in part, is TGCGCCAGCAGCTTACGGACAGGGGGCTACAATGAG. It is translated as CASSLRTGGYNE. From start to end, the CDR3 is CASSLRTGGYNEQFF.

In regard to this clone: The CDR3 is cut off 3 residues early in the read; its end comes from the germline J gene. This chain connects TRBV5-1 to TRBJ2-3; D is ambiguous. CDR1 and CDR2 (germline): SGHRS, YFSETQ. V lost 6 bases and J 0 bases, leaving 14 bases between the germline ends. This CDR3 is built from 15 residues. The sequenced CDR3 bases are TGCGCCAGCACCGATAGTCCCTCTAGCACAGATACG. Its translation: CASTDSPSSTDT. The full-length CDR3 reads as CASTDSPSSTDTQYF.